The 30 T cell receptor beta chains below were found in one sample sequenced in a study of T cells in Graves' hyperthyroidism and ophthalmopathy (dated by TCRdb to about 2019). Libraries were prepared through multiplex PCR. Instrument on record: Illumina HiSeq 2000. Amplification of TCR beta CDR3 regions was carried out from RNA transcripts. The TCR CDR3 was subjected to a first round of RT-PCR using the HTBI primer set and the Qiagen OneStep RT-PCR kit. TCRdb redid the processing of the public reads, applying fastp at Q25 and MiXCR, and retained in-frame beta chains. Identical CDR3 proteins give one entry, which carries the most common genes and DNA. The sample table holds about 840,000 distinct CDR3 sequences, of which 38% were seen once. Approximately 8.7% of the sample is taken by the ten largest. Sequencing was performed on blood. The source of these receptors is a man younger than 30 with Graves' hyperthyroidism.

This clonotype was seen a single time. The chain couples TRBV11-1 to TRBJ2-7; 9 bases line up with TRBD1. Germline V lookup: CDR1 SGHAT, CDR2 FQDESV (reference sequence). V gave up 5 bases and J gave up 5 bases; unmatched junction bases: 16. The CDR3 is made up of 17 amino acids. CDR3 nucleotide sequence: TGTGCCAGCAGCGTTGAAGATCTCAGGGACAGGGACCACGAGCAGTACTTC. Translation gives CASSVEDLRDRDHEQYF.

This clonotype occurred many times. The CDR3 protein is CASRPGQGNEKLFF. CDR3 DNA: TGCGCCAGCAGACCGGGACAGGGGAATGAAAAACTGTTTTTT. J is TRBJ1-4 and V is TRBV10-2; 10 positions match TRBD1. This CDR3 has 14 residues. CDR1 is WSHSY and CDR2 is SAAADI in the germline V gene. The V segment lost 6 bases and the J segment 5 bases; nucleotides outside the gene matches: 3.

This clonotype has a handful of counts. The rearrangement uses TRBV6-6 and TRBJ2-7; 8 bases match TRBD1. J lost 6 bases, V lost 7 bases, and 5 bases had no gene match. The CDR3 runs 12 residues. Germline V gene data show CDR1 as MNHNY and CDR2 as SVGAGI (reference sequence). The CDR3 spells CASIGQGGEQYF. CDR3 bases: TGTGCCAGCATCGGACAGGGAGGCGAGCAGTACTTC.

On this clonotype itself: Since a much larger clone is just one base distant, this may be a read error. The chain employs TRBV29-1 and TRBJ1-4; the D is unclear. Between the trimmed V and J ends, which lost 1 base and 0 bases, there was a span of 6 bases. The CDR3 has 14 amino acids. Germline-derived CDR1 and CDR2 are SQVTM and ANQGSEA. CDR3 amino acids: CSVEGRTTNEKLFF. The CDR3 DNA follows: TGCAGCGTTGAAGGGCGAACAACTAATGAAAAACTGTTTTTT.

This rearrangement joins TRBV20-1 to TRBJ2-7; 9 nucleotides line up with TRBD2. Trimming at V came to 3 bases and at J to 1 base, leaving 4 bases not matched to a gene. Germline CDR1 DFQATT, CDR2 SNEGSKA (reference sequence). This CDR3 is 14 amino acids long. The CDR3 bases are TGCAGTGCTAGTAGAACTAGCGGGTCCTACGAGCAGTACTTC. Amino acid sequence: CSASRTSGSYEQYF.

This rearrangement joins TRBV5-1 to TRBJ2-6; D is possibly TRBD1 (5 bases). The germline gives CDR1 SGHRS, CDR2 YFSETQ. V was pared by 5 bases and J by 0 bases, with 6 bases between. The CDR3 covers 14 residues. In DNA form, the CDR3 reads TGCGCCAGCAGACAGGTCTCTGGGGCCAACGTCCTGACTTTC. Residues: CASRQVSGANVLTF.

The table lists this clonotype with a few counts. The J gene is TRBJ2-2, the V gene TRBV7-2; 10 bases map to TRBD2. The CDR3 is 15 amino acids. The germline gives CDR1 SGHTA, CDR2 FQGNSA. V lost 2 bases and J lost 10; bases outside the gene matches: 7. DNA of the CDR3: TGTGCCAGCAGCTTATCAAGCGGGGGGGCCGTGGAGCTGTTTTTT. Protein: CASSLSSGGAVELFF.

V and J are TRBV9 and TRBJ1-1, with 9 bases matching TRBD1. Germline CDR1 reads SGDLS; CDR2 reads YYNGEE. There are 15 residues in the CDR3. Unmatched junction bases numbered 7, after V lost 4 bases and J lost 3 bases. The CDR3 is CASSHRGRGDTEAFF. The CDR3 region has the DNA TGTGCCAGCAGCCACAGGGGGCGGGGGGACACTGAAGCTTTCTTT.

At least ten counts were recorded for this clonotype. V usage is TRBV19 and J usage is TRBJ2-5; no reliable D call. Germline lookup yields CDR1 LNHDA and CDR2 SQIVND (reference sequence). The CDR3 length is 13 residues. Trimming left V 6 bases short and J 0 bases short, with 8 bases between. The CDR3 nucleotides are TGTGCCAGTAGCGGCTCGTACCAAGAGACCCAGTACTTC. Residues: CASSGSYQETQYF.

The rearrangement joins TRBV29-1 to TRBJ1-2, with TRBD1 identical over 7 bases. The CDR3 has 11 amino acids. Germline CDR1 and CDR2: SQVTM and ANQGSEA. CDR3 bases: TGCAGTACGACAGGGAACTATGGCTACACCTTC. Translating it yields CSTTGNYGYTF.

DNA for the CDR3: TGCAGTGCTAGAGATCGGACGGAACTTAATTCACCCCTCCACTTT. Translating gives CSARDRTELNSPLHF. The chain links TRBV20-1 to TRBJ1-6; no clear D. The CDR3 length is 15 residues. Trimming took off 0 bases at V and 6 bases at J, with 12 bases between the two ends. From germline, CDR1 is DFQATT and CDR2 SNEGSKA (reference sequence).

The chain carries TRBV24-1 and TRBJ2-2, with D maybe TRBD1 (6 bases). Germline V gene sequence: CDR1 KGHDR, CDR2 SFDVKD. The V and J ends lost 7 bases and 4 bases respectively, with 18 bases between them. The CDR3 loop spans 16 amino acids. This chain's CDR3 is CATRNTGNVGTGELFF. The CDR3 DNA is TGTGCCACCAGAAATACAGGGAACGTCGGCACCGGGGAGCTGTTTTTT.

The rearrangement uses TRBV3-1 and TRBJ1-1; tentatively, D is TRBD1 (6 bases). Germline assignment: CDR1 LGHDT and CDR2 YNNKEL (reference sequence). V was pared by 0 bases and J by 6 bases, with 8 bases between. The CDR3 runs to 13 residues. CDR3 region: CASSQDRGPEAFF. As DNA, the CDR3 is TGTGCCAGCAGCCAAGACAGGGGACCTGAAGCTTTCTTT.

In regard to this clonotype: A much larger clone differs by one base, so this may be a read error. The rearrangement joins TRBV19 to TRBJ1-1; unclear D gene. This CDR3 comprises 13 residues. Germline V CDR1 and CDR2: LNHDA, SQIVND (reference sequence). The V and J ends lost 5 bases and 1 base respectively, with 8 bases between them. The CDR3 protein is CASSGRANTEAFF. In nucleotides, the CDR3 is TGTGCCAGTAGTGGACGGGCGAACACTGAAGCTTTCTTT.

This clonotype occurred a few times. One end of the junction fails to match germline, which may point to a read error. V is TRBV5-4 and J is TRBJ1-4; no reliable D call. The V gene's germline CDR1 is SGHNT and CDR2 YYREEE (reference sequence). The CDR3 is 14 residues long. The CDR3 DNA reads as TGCGCCAGCAGTCAGGAGACCGGAAATGAAAAACTGTTTTTT. Translated: CASSQETGNEKLFF.

The chain recombines TRBV11-2 with TRBJ1-2; TRBD1 agrees at 8 bases. Germline V gene sequence: CDR1 SGHAT, CDR2 FQNNGV. The V gene end was trimmed by 8 bases and the J gene end by 3 bases; junction bases not matched to a gene: 11. This CDR3 has 15 amino acids. CDR3 nucleotides: TGTGCCAGCTCACCCTCGTTGGACAGGGACTATGGCTACACCTTC. Translated: CASSPSLDRDYGYTF.

The count of this clonotype is one. This may be a read error: a much more frequent sequence differs by one nucleotide. The chain carries TRBV7-9 and TRBJ1-4, with D uncertain. The CDR3 consists of 13 residues. The germline V gene encodes CDR1 SEHNR and CDR2 FQNEAQ (reference sequence). In DNA, the CDR3 is TGTGCCAGCTGCTTAACCGGGGTTGAAAAACTGTTTTTT. It yields the protein CASCLTGVEKLFF. The full variable domain, completed using reference TRBV7-9 and TRBJ1-4, is DTGVSQNPRHKITKRGQNVTFRCDPISEHNRLYWYRQTLGQGPEFLTYFQNEAQLEKSRLLSDRFSAERPKGSFSTLEIQRTEQGDSAMYLCASCLTGVEKLFFGSGTQLSVL.

This clonotype was seen repeatedly, ten times or more. The genes are TRBV25-1 and TRBJ2-2; D is uncertain. Trimming cost V 9 bases and J 7 bases, with 12 bases left between them. Germline values: CDR1 MGHDK, CDR2 SYGVNS. The length of the CDR3 is 12 residues. CDR3 in DNA: TGTGCCAGGATCCTTGGGCACGGGGAGCTGTTTTTT. As protein: CARILGHGELFF.

This clonotype appeared a few times. V and J are TRBV20-1 and TRBJ2-5; 8 bases align to TRBD1. Germline lookup yields CDR1 DFQATT and CDR2 SNEGSKA (reference sequence). After removal of 2 bases from V and 5 bases from J, the junction contained 7 bases not matched to a gene. This CDR3 has 14 residues. The DNA of the CDR3 is TGCAGTGCTAGAAACGACAGGGGATTGGAGACCCAGTACTTC. Amino acid sequence: CSARNDRGLETQYF.

The chain carries TRBV20-1 and TRBJ2-7; 13 positions agree with TRBD2. The CDR3 consists of 13 residues. The germline V gene has CDR1 DFQATT and CDR2 SNEGSKA (reference sequence). CDR3 DNA: TGCAGCGGACTAGCGGGAGCTTCCTACGAGCAGTACTTC. Its protein product is CSGLAGASYEQYF.

This chain joins TRBV7-6 and TRBJ2-7; 8 bases align to TRBD1. The CDR3 runs 15 residues. CDR1 and CDR2 (germline): SGHVS, FNYEAQ. V lost 1 base, J lost 5 bases, and 7 bases stayed unmatched. CDR3 DNA: TGTGCCAGCAGCTTAGAAAGGACAGGGTTCGACGAGCAGTACTTC. Encoded protein: CASSLERTGFDEQYF.

This clonotype has only a few counts. The V gene is TRBV7-9, the J gene TRBJ1-1; the D is unclear. The germline V gene encodes CDR1 SEHNR and CDR2 FQNEAQ (reference sequence). V lost 1 base and J 0 bases, leaving 9 bases between the germline ends. The CDR3 extends over 15 amino acids. CDR3 protein: CASSLERELNTEAFF. CDR3 nucleotide sequence: TGTGCCAGCAGCTTAGAGCGGGAGTTGAACACTGAAGCTTTCTTT. The full variable domain, in which reference TRBV7-9 and TRBJ1-1 provide the parts outside the CDR3, is DTGVSQNPRHKITKRGQNVTFRCDPISEHNRLYWYRQTLGQGPEFLTYFQNEAQLEKSRLLSDRFSAERPKGSFSTLEIQRTEQGDSAMYLCASSLERELNTEAFFGQGTRLTVV.

This clonotype was counted at least ten times. The V and J genes are TRBV19 and TRBJ1-1, with a weak D call TRBD1 (6 bases). Trimming cost V 7 bases and J 2 bases, with 11 bases left between them. The CDR3 loop spans 13 amino acids. CDR1 is LNHDA, CDR2 SQIVND, per germline (reference sequence). CDR3 region: CASMGGGNTEAFF. In nucleotides, the CDR3 is TGTGCCAGTATGGGGGGCGGTAACACTGAAGCTTTCTTT.

This clonotype has ten or more counts. The CDR3 sequence: CSVIPGDLYEQYF. CDR3 bases: TGCAGCGTAATCCCGGGGGACCTCTACGAGCAGTACTTC. V gene TRBV29-1 combines with J gene TRBJ2-7; possibly TRBD2 for D (6 bases). This CDR3 has 13 amino acids. Per the germline V gene, CDR1 is SQVTM and CDR2 is ANQGSEA. V was cut by 6 bases and J by 3 bases, with 15 bases left in between.

There are a few counts of this clonotype. This chain joins TRBV7-8 and TRBJ1-5; unclear D gene. The germline V gene has CDR1 SGHVS and CDR2 FQNEAQ. CDR3 length equals 15 residues. Trimming shortened V by 1 base and J by 4 bases, and 11 bases separated the two germline ends. The CDR3 coding sequence is TGTGCCAGCAGCTTAGAGCAGGTGGGGAATCAGCCCCAGCATTTT. Translation: CASSLEQVGNQPQHF.

This clonotype appeared a few times. The J gene is TRBJ2-7, the V gene TRBV20-1; a weak D match, TRBD2 (6 bases). CDR3 length equals 13 residues. In germline, CDR1 is DFQATT, CDR2 SNEGSKA (reference sequence). Trimming took 4 bases from V and 1 from J, leaving 11 bases between them. The CDR3 DNA sequence: TGCAGTGCTATAGGGGACTCTTCCTACGAGCAGTACTTC. It specifies CSAIGDSSYEQYF.

The chain combines TRBV11-1 with TRBJ2-2; D is perhaps TRBD1 or TRBD2 (5 bases each). V was trimmed by 4 bases and J by 3 bases, leaving 18 bases between them. The CDR3 loop spans 17 amino acids. CDR1 and CDR2 from the germline V gene are SGHAT and FQDESV (reference sequence). CDR3: CASSSTKRQGDTGELFF. As DNA, the CDR3 is TGTGCCAGCAGCTCCACGAAGCGGCAGGGTGACACCGGGGAGCTGTTTTTT.

Note on this clonotype: A much larger clone differs from this one at a single base, so this may be a read error. The chain uses TRBV19 and TRBJ1-3; 12 nucleotides line up with TRBD1. The CDR3 runs to 14 residues. Germline V gives CDR1 LNHDA, CDR2 SQIVND (reference sequence). The CDR3 reads CASRGQGAGSTIYF. In nucleotides, the CDR3 is TGTGCCTCGAGGGGACAGGGGGCTGGAAGCACCATATATTTT.

This clonotype was recorded many times. The chain couples TRBV10-3 to TRBJ2-7; 8 nucleotides agree with TRBD2. The CDR3 totals 13 residues. Germline V gives CDR1 ENHRY, CDR2 SYGVKD. J gave up 5 bases and V 3 bases, and 3 bases lay outside the gene matches. The CDR3 here is CAISDGGAHEQYF. The DNA for the CDR3 is TGTGCCATCAGTGACGGGGGGGCCCACGAGCAGTACTTC.

With regard to this clonotype: One junction end disagrees with the germline gene, perhaps due to a read error. The chain has TRBV7-2 and TRBJ2-7; TRBD1 matches at 8 bases. CDR1 and CDR2 from the germline V gene are SGHTA and FQGNSA. This CDR3 spans 14 amino acids. The CDR3 loop reads CAGSRYRDRREQYF. Written as DNA, the CDR3 is TGTGCCGGCAGCAGATACCGGGACAGGCGGGAGCAGTACTTC.